A single sample is the source of the 7 T cell receptor beta chains below, sequenced in a study of CD8 T cells in ankylosing spondylitis. Study-wide findings and caveats: Fewer than ten highly homologous variants made up a TCR beta motif that seemed to typify ankylosing spondylitis blood.

TCRdb fed the 5' RACE reads into MiXCR, producing one record per CDR3 protein. The sample includes roughly 670,000 distinct CDR3 sequences, around 19% of them seen just once. Their antigens remain unidentified. Sequencing input: blood, either unsorted or a sorted T cell fraction (not recorded which). The receptors were gathered from a male donor with ankylosing spondylitis.

This clonotype showed up just a few times. The chain carries TRBV6-2 or TRBV6-3 and TRBJ1-5; D is perhaps TRBD1 (5 bases). The CDR3 is 13 amino acids. Germline V gives CDR1 MNHEY, CDR2 SVGEGT. V dropped 6 bases and J dropped 5 bases, with 11 bases sitting between them. In DNA form, the CDR3 reads TGTGCCAGCAGGCCAGACAGTGATCAGCCCCAGCATTTT. It codes for CASRPDSDQPQHF.

The genes are TRBV5-1 and TRBJ2-1, with D unresolved. CDR3 size: 12 residues. V shed 6 bases and J shed 0 bases, with 4 bases lying between them. Germline-derived CDR1 and CDR2 are SGHRS and YFSETQ. The CDR3 nucleotides read TGCGCCAGCATAGGCTCCTACAATGAGCAGTTCTTC. Protein sequence: CASIGSYNEQFF.

The V and J genes are TRBV7-2 and TRBJ1-5, with D maybe TRBD1 (5 bases). Trimming took 4 bases from V and 2 from J, leaving 9 bases between them. Germline loops: CDR1 SGHTA, CDR2 FQGNSA. This CDR3 is 14 amino acids long. DNA for the CDR3: TGTGCCAGCAGCTGGGACGGGCGCAATCAGCCCCAGCATTTT. Encoded protein: CASSWDGRNQPQHF.

This clonotype was counted only a few times. The CDR3 DNA sequence: TGCGCCAGCAGCTTGGTCTGGGACAAAGCGCAAGAGACCCAGTACTTC. Protein: CASSLVWDKAQETQYF. This chain connects TRBV5-1 to TRBJ2-5; tentative D call: TRBD1 (6 bases). Germline-derived CDR1 and CDR2 are SGHRS and YFSETQ. This CDR3 region has 16 residues. The V end lost 0 bases, the J end lost 2 bases, and 14 bases lay between the germline ends.

This clonotype has a handful of counts. This sequence joins TRBV10-3 and TRBJ2-7; maybe TRBD1 (6 bases). The CDR3 contains 12 residues. The germline gives CDR1 ENHRY, CDR2 SYGVKD. Trimming removed 6 bases at V and 2 bases at J, with 8 bases between. The CDR3 sequence: CAIRGQTYEQYF. In nucleotides, the CDR3 is TGTGCCATCAGAGGACAGACCTACGAGCAGTACTTC.

Only a few counts were recorded for this clonotype. This chain connects TRBV18 to TRBJ2-1; D uncertain. Trimming removed 4 bases from V and 9 bases from J, with 10 bases in between. This CDR3 is 12 amino acids long. Germline CDR1 reads KGHSH; CDR2 reads LQKENI. The CDR3 sequence: CASSQAQREQFF. The CDR3 DNA follows: TGTGCCAGCTCACAAGCGCAGCGTGAGCAGTTCTTC.

This clonotype was counted a few times. This sequence joins TRBV4-1 and TRBJ2-3; weak D call: TRBD1 (6 bases). The CDR3 totals 16 residues. Germline CDR1 reads MGHRA; CDR2 reads YSYEKL. Trimming cost V 5 bases and J 2 bases, with 17 bases left between them. The CDR3 region has the DNA TGCGCCAGCAGCACACGGGACACCCTTTACACAGATACGCAGTATTTT. It encodes CASSTRDTLYTDTQYF.